Many counts were recorded for the clone carrying this T cell receptor beta chain. The antigen is undetermined. CDR3 length equals 14 residues. J lost 0 bases, V lost 3 bases, and 5 bases had no gene match. Per germline, CDR1 SQVTM and CDR2 ANQGSEA. This entry comes from a study of T-cell reconstitution after alpha-beta-depleted transplantation in children. General study findings and limits: Certain patients had high TCRbeta diversity at day 60, and it came from recipient T cells and thymic progenitors that survived. A year post-transplant, T-cell counts and diversity derived mostly from newly produced T cells. Several hundred expanded graft clones reportedly supplied alpha-beta T cells about two months after transplant.

During its preparation, the TCRbeta library received unique molecular identifiers. Each CDR3 protein is one row after TCRdb ran MiXCR on the PCR reads. This sample carries roughly 100,000 distinct CDR3 sequences, 4.5% to 7.5% of them seen once, and the ten largest clones take about 6.1%. This TCR was recovered from a female patient younger than 10 who had a stem cell transplant for Fanconi anemia, so the T cells may come from the graft donor. The sequences come from PBMCs, mostly from graft donor cells, collected 60 days after TCRalphabeta/CD19-depleted stem cell transplant. V gene TRBV29-1 combines with J gene TRBJ2-7; 7 nucleotides line up with TRBD1. CDR3 residues: CSVEDRRSSYEQYF. CDR3 coding DNA: TGCAGCGTTGAGGACAGGAGAAGCTCCTACGAGCAGTACTTC.